These 24 T cell receptor beta chains originate from one sample sequenced in a study of CD8 T cells in Susac syndrome. An input of 0.5 to 1 ug of RNA was subjected to reverse transcription using random hexamers. MiXCR, run by TCRdb on the immunoSEQ multiplex PCR reads, gives a single entry per CDR3 protein. This table holds over 95,000 distinct CDR3 sequences, approximately 91% found once. The sequenced material came from CD4+ T cells from PBMCs. These receptors were taken from a human donor in good health.

The chain is built from TRBV3-1 and TRBJ1-1; no firm D call. The CDR3 is 16 residues long. V was clipped by 3 bases and J by 0 bases, with 14 bases between them. The germline V gene encodes CDR1 LGHDT and CDR2 YNNKEL (reference sequence). The CDR3 coding sequence is TGTGCCAGCAGCCACCTAACGAGTACTCTGAACACTGAAGCTTTCTTT. Its protein product is CASSHLTSTLNTEAFF.

The chain joins TRBV7-9 to TRBJ1-5; TRBD1 matches 7 bases. The CDR3 has 14 amino acids. CDR1 is SEHNR, CDR2 FQNEAQ, per germline (reference sequence). J gave up 6 bases and V 5 bases, and 7 bases lay outside the gene matches. In DNA, the CDR3 is TGTGCCAGCAGCCTAGGGGCAGGGGGTCAGCCCCAGCATTTT. This translates into CASSLGAGGQPQHF.

The chain links TRBV21-1 to TRBJ2-7. TRBV21-1 constitutes a pseudogene. This CDR3 spans 11 amino acids. Written as DNA, the CDR3 is TGTGCCAGACTCGATTCTTACGAGCAGTACTTC. Translation gives CARLDSYEQYF.

This clonotype appeared once. This rearrangement joins TRBV3-1 to TRBJ2-5; TRBD2 agrees at 8 bases. V gave up 3 bases and J gave up 6 bases; unmatched junction bases: 15. The V gene's germline CDR1 is LGHDT and CDR2 YNNKEL (reference sequence). The CDR3 extends over 17 amino acids. This CDR3 is CASSQIRGTSRVKTQYF. DNA of the CDR3: TGTGCCAGCAGCCAGATTAGGGGGACTAGTAGGGTAAAGACCCAGTACTTC.

The J gene is TRBJ1-2, the V gene TRBV2; D remains unclear. The V end was cut by 6 bases, the J end by 4 bases, with 15 bases between. This CDR3 is built from 14 residues. CDR1 and CDR2 from the germline V gene are SNHLY and FYNNEI. The CDR3 loop is CASSPGVLVYGYTF. The CDR3 coding sequence is TGTGCCAGCAGCCCCGGGGTGCTCGTCTATGGCTACACCTTC.

This sequence joins TRBV12-3 or TRBV12-4 and TRBJ2-1, with TRBD2 matching 7 bases. The CDR3 is 17 residues long. V trimming: 1 base; J trimming: 0 bases; junction bases outside the gene matches: 6. CDR3 sequence reads: CASSLESSGSSYNEQFF. For the CDR3, the DNA is TGTGCCAGCAGTTTAGAGTCTAGCGGTAGCTCCTACAATGAGCAGTTCTTC.

The gene calls are TRBV9 and TRBJ1-2; D is perhaps TRBD1 (5 bases). Germline assignment: CDR1 SGDLS and CDR2 YYNGEE. The V gene lost 3 bases and the J gene lost 0 bases, with 18 bases spanning the gap. CDR3 length equals 17 residues. The CDR3 loop is CASSAPLSGGANYGYTF. CDR3 nucleotides: TGTGCCAGCAGCGCTCCCTTGTCGGGGGGAGCTAACTATGGCTACACCTTC.

This chain links TRBV11-2 with TRBJ2-6; the match to TRBD1 covers 7 bases. V shed 1 base, J shed 1 base, and the junction held 7 bases outside the gene matches. The V gene's germline CDR1 is SGHAT and CDR2 FQNNGV. CDR3 length equals 18 residues. CDR3 region: CASSLVWGQPSGANVLTF. The CDR3 bases are TGTGCCAGCAGCTTAGTCTGGGGACAGCCTTCTGGGGCCAACGTCCTGACTTTC.

The chain recombines TRBV20-1 with TRBJ1-1; no clear D. V lost 1 base to trimming and J lost 2 bases, with 5 bases between them. Germline assignment: CDR1 DFQATT and CDR2 SNEGSKA (reference sequence). The length of the CDR3 is 12 residues. The CDR3 sequence is CSARVTNTEAFF. CDR3 in DNA: TGCAGTGCTAGAGTTACAAACACTGAAGCTTTCTTT.

The chain is built from TRBV9 and TRBJ2-5; D is unclear. V gave up 0 bases and J gave up 5 bases, with 8 bases separating them. Germline lookup yields CDR1 SGDLS and CDR2 YYNGEE. The length of the CDR3 is 13 residues. CDR3 in DNA: TGTGCCAGCAGCGTAGCCAGCGTGGAGACCCAGTACTTC. It encodes CASSVASVETQYF.

The sample holds one count of this clonotype. The rearrangement links TRBV2 to TRBJ2-7; D is possibly TRBD1 (5 bases). CDR1 and CDR2 from the germline V gene are SNHLY and FYNNEI. CDR3 length: 15 residues. V gave up 3 bases and J gave up 6 bases, with 18 bases separating them. CDR3 sequence: CASSESLAGWVEQYF. The DNA for the CDR3 is TGTGCCAGCAGTGAGAGTTTGGCAGGGTGGGTCGAGCAGTACTTC.

The chain couples TRBV7-8 to TRBJ2-1; possibly TRBD2 for D (5 bases). V lost 7 bases, J lost 0 bases, and 13 bases lay in between. This CDR3 is 15 amino acids long. In germline, CDR1 is SGHVS, CDR2 FQNEAQ. The CDR3 loop is CASKPGTSSYNEQFF. CDR3 coding DNA: TGTGCCAGCAAACCGGGAACGAGCTCCTACAATGAGCAGTTCTTC.

The chain recombines TRBV30 with TRBJ1-2, with 9 bases that match TRBD1. The CDR3 totals 14 residues. The V gene's germline CDR1 is GTSNPN and CDR2 SVGIG (reference sequence). V shed 2 bases, J shed 13 bases, and the junction held 14 bases outside the gene matches. The CDR3 sequence: CAWSSGQGRVHTTF. The CDR3 DNA reads as TGTGCCTGGAGTAGCGGACAGGGGAGAGTTCATACCACCTTC.

The chain uses TRBV18 and TRBJ2-3; unclear D gene. Trimming removed 3 bases at V and 2 bases at J, with 9 bases between. CDR3 length: 14 amino acids. Germline V gene data show CDR1 as KGHSH and CDR2 as LQKENI. The chain's CDR3 is CASSPRADTDTQYF. DNA of the CDR3: TGTGCCAGCTCACCTCGGGCAGACACAGATACGCAGTATTTT.

A few counts support this clonotype. The chain carries TRBV9 and TRBJ2-7; D might be TRBD1 (5 bases). There are 12 residues in the CDR3. Deletions cut 3 bases from V and 1 base from J, with 5 bases between. Germline lookup yields CDR1 SGDLS and CDR2 YYNGEE. The CDR3 bases are TGTGCCAGCAGCGGACAGTCCTACGAGCAGTACTTC. Translating it yields CASSGQSYEQYF.

The chain is built from TRBV5-1 and TRBJ2-7; unclear D gene. The CDR3 totals 16 residues. Germline V CDR1 and CDR2: SGHRS, YFSETQ. The germline V and J ends were trimmed by 0 bases and 3 bases, with 16 bases remaining between them. In DNA form, the CDR3 reads TGCGCCAGCAGCTTGGCGGGCGGTGGATTAAGCTACGAGCAGTACTTC. Protein product: CASSLAGGGLSYEQYF.

The chain couples TRBV5-1 to TRBJ1-1; 9 bases fit TRBD1. CDR1 is SGHRS and CDR2 is YFSETQ in the germline V gene. After removal of 3 bases from V and 4 bases from J, the junction contained 7 bases not matched to a gene. This CDR3 is built from 15 residues. CDR3 sequence: CASSSQGQGGTEAFF. CDR3 nucleotides: TGCGCCAGCAGCTCACAGGGACAGGGAGGCACTGAAGCTTTCTTT.

This rearrangement joins TRBV2 to TRBJ1-1; 11 nucleotides line up with TRBD1. Germline CDR1 SNHLY, CDR2 FYNNEI. CDR3 length: 19 residues. V shed 7 bases and J 0 bases; nucleotides not matched to a gene: 16. The CDR3, as DNA: TGTGCCAGCATCAGACCTCCCTCGGGACAGGGGGGGATGAACACTGAAGCTTTCTTT. Residues: CASIRPPSGQGGMNTEAFF.

This clonotype was detected only once. This rearrangement joins TRBV20-1 to TRBJ1-5, with TRBD1 as a possible D gene (6 bases). Looked up from germline, CDR1 is DFQATT and CDR2 is SNEGSKA (reference sequence). The CDR3 covers 16 residues. The germline V and J ends were trimmed by 6 bases and 0 bases, with 18 bases remaining between them. In nucleotides, the CDR3 is TGCAGTGCACGCCGGGACACGAGGTATAGCAATCAGCCCCAGCATTTT. Translation gives CSARRDTRYSNQPQHF.

The chain links TRBV20-1 to TRBJ1-1; 7 bases are shared with TRBD1. CDR3 length: 14 residues. Germline V lookup: CDR1 DFQATT, CDR2 SNEGSKA (reference sequence). V dropped 5 bases and J dropped 0; count of bases not matched to a gene: 6. CDR3: CSAPQGGMNTEAFF. DNA for the CDR3: TGCAGTGCTCCTCAGGGGGGAATGAACACTGAAGCTTTCTTT.

This chain links TRBV6-2 or TRBV6-3 with TRBJ1-1; no clear D. Germline V lookup: CDR1 MNHEY, CDR2 SVGEGT. This CDR3 spans 10 amino acids. The V end was cut by 6 bases, the J end by 2 bases, with 1 base between. CDR3 in amino acids: CASRNTEAFF. Written as DNA, the CDR3 is TGTGCCAGCAGAAACACTGAAGCTTTCTTT.

The chain has TRBV4-2 and TRBJ1-1; no clear D. CDR1 is LGHNA and CDR2 is YNFKEQ in the germline V gene. This CDR3 spans 15 amino acids. The V and J ends lost 0 bases and 2 bases respectively, with 10 bases between them. DNA of the CDR3: TGTGCCAGCAGCCAAGAATTGAAGGGAAACACTGAAGCTTTCTTT. It codes for CASSQELKGNTEAFF.

This clonotype was counted a few times. Compared with germline, one end of the junction differs, possibly owing to a read error. The V gene is TRBV2, the J gene TRBJ1-4; 8 bases agree with TRBD1. The CDR3 contains 14 residues. Germline CDR1 and CDR2: SNHLY and FYNNEI. The chain's CDR3 is CASSVDRGGEKLFF. CDR3 bases: TGTGCCAGCAGTGTCGACAGGGGTGGTGAAAAGCTGTTTTTT.

V is TRBV29-1 and J is TRBJ2-1; TRBD2 matches 8 bases. The CDR3 runs 19 residues. V lost 7 bases and J lost 0; bases outside the gene matches: 20. Germline values: CDR1 SQVTM, CDR2 ANQGSEA. CDR3 in DNA: TGCAGCGCTACGGGGGGGGGAGTCTCTTCCCCAAGCTCCTACAATGAGCAGTTCTTC. Its protein is CSATGGGVSSPSSYNEQFF.